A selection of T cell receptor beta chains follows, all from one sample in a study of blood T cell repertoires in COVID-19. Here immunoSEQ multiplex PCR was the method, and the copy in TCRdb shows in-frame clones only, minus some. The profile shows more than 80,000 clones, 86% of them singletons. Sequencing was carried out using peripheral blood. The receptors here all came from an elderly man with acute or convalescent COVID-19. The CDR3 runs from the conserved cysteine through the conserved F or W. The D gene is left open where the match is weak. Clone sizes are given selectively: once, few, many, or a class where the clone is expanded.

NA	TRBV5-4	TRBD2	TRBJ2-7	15	CASSSITSGTYEQYF	TGTGCCAGCAGCTCAATAACTAGCGGGACATACGAGCAGTACTTC
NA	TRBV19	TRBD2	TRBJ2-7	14	CASSTRLAGDEQYF	TGTGCCAGTAGTACGAGACTAGCGGGAGACGAGCAGTACTTC
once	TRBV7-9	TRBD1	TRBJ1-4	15	CASSSGQGRNEKLFF	TGTGCCAGCAGCTCGGGACAGGGCCGTAATGAAAAACTGTTTTTT
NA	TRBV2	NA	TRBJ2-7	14	CASSDGGASYEQYF	TGTGCCAGCAGTGACGGCGGGGCCTCCTACGAGCAGTACTTC
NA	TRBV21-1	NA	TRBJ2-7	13	CASSRDSGYEQYF	TGTGCCAGCAGCAGAGATTCGGGGTACGAGCAGTACTTC
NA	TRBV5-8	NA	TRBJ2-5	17	CASSLIRLQGTLETQYF	TGTGCCAGCAGCTTGATTCGATTGCAGGGTACTTTGGAGACCCAGTACTTC
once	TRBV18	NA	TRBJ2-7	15	CASSPEAAGIYEQYF	TGTGCCAGCTCACCTGAGGCTGCGGGAATCTACGAGCAGTACTTC
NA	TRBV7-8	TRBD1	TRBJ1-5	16	CASSLLVPGGKEPQHF	TGTGCCAGCAGCTTATTGGTGCCAGGGGGTAAGGAGCCCCAGCATTTT
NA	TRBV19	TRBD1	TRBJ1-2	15	CASSRSGTASYGYTF	TGTGCCAGTAGTAGGTCCGGGACAGCTAGCTATGGCTACACCTTC
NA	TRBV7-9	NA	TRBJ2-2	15	CASSLSGSGTGELFF	TGTGCCAGCAGCTTATCCGGGAGTGGTACCGGGGAGCTGTTTTTT
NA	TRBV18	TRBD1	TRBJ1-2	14	CASSPGQDNYGYTF	TGTGCCAGCTCACCGGGACAGGATAACTATGGCTACACCTTC
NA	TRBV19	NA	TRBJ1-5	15	CASSIFSTSNQPQHF	TGTGCCAGTAGTATATTCTCTACTAGCAATCAGCCCCAGCATTTT
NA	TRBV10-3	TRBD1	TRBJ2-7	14	CAIRRTGSSYEQYF	TGTGCCATCAGAAGGACAGGGAGCTCCTACGAGCAGTACTTC
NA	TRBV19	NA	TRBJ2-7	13	CASTLLGSYEQYF	TGTGCCAGTACCCTACTTGGCTCCTACGAGCAGTACTTC
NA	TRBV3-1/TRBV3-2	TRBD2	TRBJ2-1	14	CASSLTSGNNEQFF	TGTGCCAGCAGCCTGACTAGCGGGAATAATGAGCAGTTCTTC
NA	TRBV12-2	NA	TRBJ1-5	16	CASRLAGTGRTQPQHF	TGTGCAAGTCGCTTAGCCGGGACAGGGCGTACTCAGCCCCAGCATTTT
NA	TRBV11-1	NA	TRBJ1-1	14	CASSPQPLNTEAFF	TGTGCCAGCAGCCCACAGCCCTTGAACACTGAAGCTTTCTTT
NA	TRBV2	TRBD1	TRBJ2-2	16	CASSDRGPTEGGELFF	TGTGCCAGCAGTGACAGGGGGCCCACCGAGGGCGGGGAGCTGTTTTTT
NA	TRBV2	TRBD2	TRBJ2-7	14	CASLPGLAGSEQYF	TGTGCCAGCTTACCGGGACTAGCGGGATCCGAGCAGTACTTC
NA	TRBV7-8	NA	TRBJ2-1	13	CASSVGLVNEQFF	TGTGCCAGCAGCGTCGGACTCGTCAATGAGCAGTTCTTC
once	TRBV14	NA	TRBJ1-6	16	CASSQARVNYNSPLHF	TGTGCCAGCAGCCAAGCAAGAGTGAACTATAATTCACCCCTCCACTTT
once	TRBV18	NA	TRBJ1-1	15	CASSPRTVLNTEAFF	TGTGCCAGCTCACCCCGGACAGTTTTGAACACTGAAGCTTTCTTT
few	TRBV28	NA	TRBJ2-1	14	CASTNPGGYNEQFF	TGTGCCAGCACCAACCCCGGGGGTTACAATGAGCAGTTCTTC
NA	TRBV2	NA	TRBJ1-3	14	CASKARVGGNTIYF	TGTGCCAGCAAAGCCAGGGTGGGAGGAAACACCATATATTTT
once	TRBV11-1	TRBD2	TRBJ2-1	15	CASSRTSGRRNEQFF	TGTGCCAGCAGTAGGACTAGCGGGAGGCGCAATGAGCAGTTCTTC
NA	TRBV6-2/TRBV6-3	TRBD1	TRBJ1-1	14	CASSLQQQGTEAFF	TGTGCCAGCAGTCTACAACAACAGGGGACTGAAGCTTTCTTT
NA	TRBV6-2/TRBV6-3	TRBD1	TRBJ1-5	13	CASSYSTGQPQHF	TGTGCCAGCAGTTACTCGACAGGGCAGCCCCAGCATTTT
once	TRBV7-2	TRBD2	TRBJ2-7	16	CASSSFSGRGVREQYF	TGTGCCAGCAGCTCGTTTAGCGGGAGGGGGGTACGGGAGCAGTACTTC
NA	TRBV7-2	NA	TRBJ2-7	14	CASRNRSSTYEQYF	TGTGCCAGCAGGAACAGAAGCAGTACCTACGAGCAGTACTTC
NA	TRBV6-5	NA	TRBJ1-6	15	CASSYFGTSDSPLHF	TGTGCCAGCAGTTACTTCGGGACTTCTGATTCACCCCTCCACTTT
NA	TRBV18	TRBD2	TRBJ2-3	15	CASSPLGGDTDTQYF	TGTGCCAGCTCACCTTTGGGAGGGGACACAGATACGCAGTATTTT
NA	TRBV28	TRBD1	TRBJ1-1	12	CASRYTQGGAFF	TGTGCCAGCAGATACACACAGGGGGGAGCTTTCTTT
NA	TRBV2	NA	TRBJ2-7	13	CASSESRTYEQYF	TGTGCCAGCAGTGAAAGCAGGACCTACGAGCAGTACTTC
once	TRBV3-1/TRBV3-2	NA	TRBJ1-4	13	CASSQGGVEKLFF	TGTGCCAGCAGCCAAGGGGGGGTTGAAAAACTGTTTTTT
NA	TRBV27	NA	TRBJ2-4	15	CASSFRLGTKNIQYF	TGTGCCAGCAGTTTTAGGTTAGGGACTAAAAACATTCAGTACTTC
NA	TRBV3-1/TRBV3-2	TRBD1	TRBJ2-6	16	CASSTRQGAGANVLTF	TGTGCCAGCAGCACCCGACAGGGGGCTGGGGCCAACGTCCTGACTTTC
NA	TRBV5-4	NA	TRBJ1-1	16	CASSSRPGQMNTEAFF	TGTGCCAGCAGCTCACGGCCCGGACAGATGAACACTGAAGCTTTCTTT